One sample yielded the 12 T cell receptor beta chains listed below, sequenced in a study of T cell clonotyping in hematopoietic cell transplantation. Regarding time point: recipient sample about 28 days before transplant, after cytoreduction. Some clones are missing from TCRdb's copy, which holds only in-frame ones; the method was immunoSEQ multiplex PCR. Of more than 25,000 clones listed, about 80% are singletons. The sample consisted of peripheral blood mononuclear cells, taken before stem cell transplant. These receptors were obtained from a young woman with chronic myeloid leukemia. Some clones in this sample may be carry-over from other donors' samples.

V and J are TRBV19 and TRBJ1-4; D unresolved. The CDR3 has 14 amino acids. Per germline, CDR1 LNHDA and CDR2 SQIVND (reference sequence). Trimming took off 6 bases at V and 5 bases at J, with 13 bases between the two ends. Here the CDR3 reads CASSHPVGNEKLFF. In nucleotides, the CDR3 is TGTGCCAGTAGCCACCCAGTCGGAAATGAAAAACTGTTTTTT.

The chain is built from TRBV5-1 and TRBJ1-2, with TRBD1 matching 9 bases. Germline CDR1 reads SGHRS; CDR2 reads YFSETQ. The CDR3 spans 14 residues. V was clipped by 4 bases and J by 6 bases; unmatched bases: 7. The CDR3 is CASSLTGQGDGYTF. DNA for the CDR3: TGCGCCAGCAGCCTGACGGGACAGGGCGATGGCTACACCTTC. The full variable domain, with the rest looked up from reference TRBV5-1 and TRBJ1-2, is KAGVTQTPRYLIKTRGQQVTLSCSPISGHRSVSWYQQTPGQGLQFLFEYFSETQRNKGNFPGRFSGRQFSNSRSEMNVSTLELGDSALYLCASSLTGQGDGYTFGSGTRLTVV.

The chain recombines TRBV19 with TRBJ1-5; 7 nucleotides agree with TRBD1. The V segment lost 4 bases and the J segment 2 bases; nucleotides outside the gene matches: 8. Germline V CDR1 and CDR2: LNHDA, SQIVND (reference sequence). The length of the CDR3 is 16 residues. This CDR3 is CASSTGTVYGNQPQHF. CDR3 nucleotide sequence: TGTGCCAGTAGTACCGGGACAGTTTATGGCAATCAGCCCCAGCATTTT.

The rearrangement uses TRBV6-5 and TRBJ2-7; the match to TRBD1 covers 8 bases. This CDR3 is built from 13 residues. Germline V gives CDR1 MNHEY, CDR2 SVGAGI. Unmatched junction bases numbered 4, after V lost 6 bases and J lost 3 bases. The CDR3: CASRSGTGYEQYV. CDR3 in DNA: TGTGCCAGCAGATCCGGGACAGGCTACGAGCAGTACGTC.

The J gene is TRBJ2-7, the V gene TRBV14; perhaps TRBD2 as D (6 bases). The CDR3 spans 14 residues. Trimming cost V 4 bases and J 2 bases, with 12 bases left between them. The germline V gene encodes CDR1 SGHDN and CDR2 FVKESK. CDR3 sequence reads: CASSRGVAPYEQYF. CDR3 coding DNA: TGTGCCAGCAGCCGGGGGGTCGCCCCCTACGAGCAGTACTTC.

CDR3 sequence: CASSSRFMDTGELFF. CDR3 nucleotide sequence: TGTGCCAGCAGCTCGCGCTTTATGGACACCGGGGAGCTGTTTTTT. This chain connects TRBV7-3 to TRBJ2-2; D is undetermined. This CDR3 is 15 amino acids long. The V gene lost 4 bases and the J gene lost 3 bases, with 12 bases spanning the gap. From germline, CDR1 is SGHTA and CDR2 FQGTGA.

This chain links TRBV15 with TRBJ2-7; D is perhaps TRBD2 (5 bases). The CDR3 extends over 14 amino acids. Between the trimmed V and J ends, which lost 0 bases and 2 bases, there was a span of 8 bases. Looked up from germline, CDR1 is LNHNV and CDR2 is YYDKDF (reference sequence). Written as DNA, the CDR3 is TGTGCCACCAGCAGAGATGAGGGAACCTACGAGCAGTACTTC. Translated, it gives CATSRDEGTYEQYF.

The J gene is TRBJ1-3, the V gene TRBV4-3; a possible D gene is TRBD1 (5 bases). Trimming stripped 1 base from V and 0 bases from J, with 7 bases between. Germline V gene data show CDR1 as LGHNA and CDR2 as YSLEER. The CDR3 has 15 residues. The CDR3 nucleotides are TGCGCCAGCAGCCAAGGACAGAGCTCTGGAAACACCATATATTTT. Protein product: CASSQGQSSGNTIYF.

The chain uses TRBV19 and TRBJ1-2, with 8 bases lining up with TRBD1. Germline trimming cut 3 bases from V and 8 bases from J; bases unmatched to any gene: 14. CDR1 and CDR2 from the germline V gene are LNHDA and SQIVND (reference sequence). This CDR3 region has 16 residues. CDR3 in DNA: TGTGCCAGTAGTATCCCGCAGGGGGCTGTTCTGGGAGGCTACACCTTC. Its translation is CASSIPQGAVLGGYTF.

This chain links TRBV9 with TRBJ1-5, with no clear D. Germline V gene lookup returns CDR1 SGDLS and CDR2 YYNGEE. The CDR3 runs 14 residues. Trimming left V 0 bases short and J 2 bases short, with 6 bases between. CDR3 nucleotide sequence: TGTGCCAGCAGCGTAGGCTGGGGCAATCAGCCCCAGCATTTT. This sequence encodes CASSVGWGNQPQHF.

The chain combines TRBV4-1 with TRBJ1-6, with D possibly being TRBD1 (5 bases). The CDR3 runs to 15 residues. With 6 bases removed from V and 10 bases from J, the gap between germline ends came to 19 bases. Germline CDR1 and CDR2: MGHRA and YSYEKL. The CDR3 nucleotides read TGCGCCAGCAGTTACGACCGGCCCCGGGGGTCACCCCTCCACTTT. Its protein product is CASSYDRPRGSPLHF.

The gene calls are TRBV6-1 and TRBJ2-7; D remains unclear. CDR3 length: 12 residues. V was trimmed by 6 bases and J by 3 bases, leaving 9 bases between them. CDR1 and CDR2 from the germline V gene are MNHNS and SASEGT. The CDR3 bases are TGTGCCAGCAGCGTTAGGGACTACGAGCAGTACGTC. Amino acid sequence: CASSVRDYEQYV.